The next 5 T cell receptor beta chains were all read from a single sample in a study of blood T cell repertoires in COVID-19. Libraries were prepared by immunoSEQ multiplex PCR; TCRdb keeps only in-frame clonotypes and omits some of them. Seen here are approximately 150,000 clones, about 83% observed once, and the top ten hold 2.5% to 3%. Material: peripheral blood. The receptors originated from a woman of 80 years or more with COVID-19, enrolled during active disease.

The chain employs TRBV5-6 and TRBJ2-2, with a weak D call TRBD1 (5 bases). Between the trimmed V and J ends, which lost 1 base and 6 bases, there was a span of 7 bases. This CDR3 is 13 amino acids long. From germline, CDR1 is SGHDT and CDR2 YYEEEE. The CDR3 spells CASSLTGPGELFF. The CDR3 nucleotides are TGTGCCAGCAGCTTGACAGGCCCCGGGGAGCTGTTTTTT.

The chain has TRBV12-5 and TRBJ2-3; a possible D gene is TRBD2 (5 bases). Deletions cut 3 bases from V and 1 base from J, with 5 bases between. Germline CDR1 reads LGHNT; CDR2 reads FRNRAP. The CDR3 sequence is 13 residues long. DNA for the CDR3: TGTGCTAGTGGTTTCGGGGGCACAGATACGCAGTATTTT. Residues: CASGFGGTDTQYF.

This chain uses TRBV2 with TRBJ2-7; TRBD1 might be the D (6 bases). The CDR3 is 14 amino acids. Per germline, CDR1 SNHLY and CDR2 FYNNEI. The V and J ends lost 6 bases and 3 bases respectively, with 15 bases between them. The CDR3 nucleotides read TGTGCCAGCAGACAGGGCTTTTCGGGCTACGAGCAGTACTTC. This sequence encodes CASRQGFSGYEQYF.

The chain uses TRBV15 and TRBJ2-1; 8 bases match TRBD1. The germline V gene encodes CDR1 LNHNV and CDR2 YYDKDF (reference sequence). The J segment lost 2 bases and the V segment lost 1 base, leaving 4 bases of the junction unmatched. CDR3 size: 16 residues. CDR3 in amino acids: CATSRAGTGTYNEQFF. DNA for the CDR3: TGTGCCACCAGCAGAGCCGGGACAGGAACCTACAATGAGCAGTTCTTC.

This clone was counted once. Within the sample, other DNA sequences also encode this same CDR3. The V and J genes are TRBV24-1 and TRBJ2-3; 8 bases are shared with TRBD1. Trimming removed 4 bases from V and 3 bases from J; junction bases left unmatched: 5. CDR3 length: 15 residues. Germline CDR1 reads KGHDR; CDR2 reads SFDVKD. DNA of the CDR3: TGTGCCACCAGTGACCCTGGACAGGGAACAGATACGCAGTATTTT. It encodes CATSDPGQGTDTQYF.